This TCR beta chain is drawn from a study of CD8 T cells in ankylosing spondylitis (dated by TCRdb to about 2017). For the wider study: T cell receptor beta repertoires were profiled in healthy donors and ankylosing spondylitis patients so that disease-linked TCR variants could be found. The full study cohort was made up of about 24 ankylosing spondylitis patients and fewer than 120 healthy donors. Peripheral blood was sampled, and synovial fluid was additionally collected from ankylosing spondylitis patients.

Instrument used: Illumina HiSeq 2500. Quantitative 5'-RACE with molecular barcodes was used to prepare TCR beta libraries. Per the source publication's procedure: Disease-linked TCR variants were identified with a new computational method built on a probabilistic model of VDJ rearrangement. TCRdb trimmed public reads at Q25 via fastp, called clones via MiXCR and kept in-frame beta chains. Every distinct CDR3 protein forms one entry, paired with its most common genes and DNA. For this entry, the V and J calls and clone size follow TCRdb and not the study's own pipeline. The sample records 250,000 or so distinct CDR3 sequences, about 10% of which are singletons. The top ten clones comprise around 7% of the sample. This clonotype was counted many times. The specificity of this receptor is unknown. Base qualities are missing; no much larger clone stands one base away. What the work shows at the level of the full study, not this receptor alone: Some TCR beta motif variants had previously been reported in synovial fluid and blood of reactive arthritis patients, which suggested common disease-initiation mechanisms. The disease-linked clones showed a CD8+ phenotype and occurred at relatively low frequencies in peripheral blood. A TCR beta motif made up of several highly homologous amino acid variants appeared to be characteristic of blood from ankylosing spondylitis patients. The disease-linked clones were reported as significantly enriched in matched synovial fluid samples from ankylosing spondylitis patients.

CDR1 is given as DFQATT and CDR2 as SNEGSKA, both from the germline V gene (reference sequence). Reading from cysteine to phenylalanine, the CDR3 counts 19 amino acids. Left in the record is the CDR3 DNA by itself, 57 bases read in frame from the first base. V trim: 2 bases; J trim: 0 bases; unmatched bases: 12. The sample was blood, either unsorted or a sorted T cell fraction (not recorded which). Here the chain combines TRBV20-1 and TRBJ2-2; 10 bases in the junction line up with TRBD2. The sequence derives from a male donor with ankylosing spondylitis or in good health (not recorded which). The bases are TGCAGTGCTAGAAGGGGGGGCCTAGCGGGAGTTTCGAACACCGGGGAGCTGTTTTTT. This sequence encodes CSARRGGLAGVSNTGELFF.